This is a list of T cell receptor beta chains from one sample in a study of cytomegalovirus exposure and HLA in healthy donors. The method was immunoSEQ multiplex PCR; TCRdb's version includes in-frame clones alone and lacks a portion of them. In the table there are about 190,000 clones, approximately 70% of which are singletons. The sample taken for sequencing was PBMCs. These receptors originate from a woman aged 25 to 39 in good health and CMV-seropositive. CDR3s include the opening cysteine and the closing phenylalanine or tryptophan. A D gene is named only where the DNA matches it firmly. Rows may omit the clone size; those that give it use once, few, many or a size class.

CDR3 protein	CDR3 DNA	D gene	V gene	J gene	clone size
CASSGSSGGYEQYF	TGTGCCAGCAGCGGATCTAGCGGGGGCTACGAGCAGTACTTC	TRBD2	TRBV6-6	TRBJ2-7	-
CASSLESGGYTF	TGTGCCAGCAGCTTAGAGAGCGGCGGCTACACCTTC	-	TRBV7-9	TRBJ1-2	few
CASSLDRGFTDTQYF	TGTGCCAGCAGCTTGGATAGGGGATTCACAGATACGCAGTATTTT	-	TRBV5-6	TRBJ2-3	-
CASRDRGRNNGYTF	TGTGCCAGCAGAGACAGGGGGCGCAATAATGGCTACACCTTC	TRBD1	TRBV27	TRBJ1-2	-
CASSLSGVRGLGGYTF	TGTGCCAGCAGCCTCAGTGGAGTCAGGGGGCTCGGTGGCTACACCTTC	TRBD1	TRBV5-4	TRBJ1-2	-
CASRMTGSQDTQYF	TGTGCCAGCAGGATGACAGGGTCTCAAGATACGCAGTATTTT	TRBD1	TRBV6-6	TRBJ2-3	-
CASSSLAGGTYEQYF	TGTGCCAGCAGTTCACTAGCGGGGGGGACCTACGAGCAGTACTTC	TRBD2	TRBV27	TRBJ2-7	-
CASLLSNRDEQYF	TGTGCCAGCCTACTTTCCAACAGGGACGAGCAGTACTTC	-	TRBV2	TRBJ2-7	-
CASSLRLAGSIEQFF	TGTGCCAGCAGTTTACGGCTAGCGGGTTCCATTGAGCAGTTCTTC	TRBD2	TRBV27	TRBJ2-1	-
CASSLARYEQYF	TGTGCCAGCAGCTTAGCTCGCTACGAGCAGTACTTC	-	TRBV13	TRBJ2-7	-
CATSRGRETQYF	TGTGCCACCAGCAGAGGGCGGGAGACCCAGTACTTC	-	TRBV15	TRBJ2-5	-
CASSLVSGEETQYF	TGTGCCAGCAGCTTGGTCTCAGGGGAAGAGACCCAGTACTTC	-	TRBV5-6	TRBJ2-5	-
CASSWDRGNEQYF	TGTGCCAGCAGCTGGGACAGGGGAAACGAGCAGTACTTC	TRBD1	TRBV5-4	TRBJ2-7	-
CASSLLMPSSMMNTEAFF	TGTGCCAGCAGCCTTCTTATGCCCAGTTCAATGATGAACACTGAAGCTTTCTTT	-	TRBV5-6	TRBJ1-1	-
CASSSTGDRGFYEQYF	TGTGCCAGCAGTTCAACCGGTGACAGGGGCTTTTACGAGCAGTACTTC	TRBD1	TRBV28	TRBJ2-7	-
CASSVPGQGRGQYF	TGTGCCAGCAGCGTCCCGGGACAGGGGAGGGGGCAGTACTTC	TRBD1	TRBV28	TRBJ2-7	once
CASILSTDTQYF	TGTGCCAGCATTCTAAGCACAGATACGCAGTATTTT	-	TRBV6-1	TRBJ2-3	-
CASSPMPGESPTRETQYF	TGTGCCAGCAGCCCCATGCCCGGGGAAAGCCCAACACGGGAGACCCAGTACTTC	-	TRBV7-9	TRBJ2-5	-
CASTLGTGTGVYEQYF	TGTGCCAGCACCCTGGGTACCGGGACAGGGGTCTACGAGCAGTACTTC	TRBD1	TRBV28	TRBJ2-7	-
CASSQDEAAQETQYF	TGCGCCAGCAGCCAAGATGAGGCAGCCCAAGAGACCCAGTACTTC	-	TRBV4-1	TRBJ2-5	once
CASSSVGLGGTQYF	TGTGCCAGCAGTTCCGTGGGGCTCGGGGGGACCCAGTACTTC	-	TRBV27	TRBJ2-5	once
CASTRQGSGSQPQHF	TGTGCCAGCACCAGACAGGGGTCGGGTAGTCAGCCCCAGCATTTT	TRBD1	TRBV7-8	TRBJ1-5	-
CASEGRGTEQYF	TGTGCCAGCGAGGGCAGGGGGACGGAGCAGTACTTC	TRBD1	TRBV28	TRBJ2-7	-
CASSLAGFFETQYF	TGCGCCAGCAGCTTGGCAGGGTTTTTTGAGACCCAGTACTTC	-	TRBV5-1	TRBJ2-5	-
CASDKQGADEQYF	TGTGCCAGCGATAAACAGGGGGCAGACGAGCAGTACTTC	TRBD1	TRBV28	TRBJ2-7	-
CASSQSGGNTEAFF	TGTGCCAGCAGCCAATCCGGGGGGAACACTGAAGCTTTCTTT	-	TRBV16	TRBJ1-1	-
CASSLPPRLYGYTF	TGTGCCAGCAGTCTACCCCCCAGGCTCTATGGCTACACCTTC	-	TRBV28	TRBJ1-2	-
CSVDTTSALRTF	TGCAGCGTCGATACAACTAGCGCCCTAAGAACTTTC	TRBD2	TRBV29-1	TRBJ2-6	-
CASSDSVSLNTGELFF	TGTGCCAGCAGTGACTCAGTGAGCCTAAACACCGGGGAGCTGTTTTTT	-	TRBV6-4	TRBJ2-2	-
CASSLSGGGAEAFF	TGTGCCAGCAGTTTATCCGGCGGGGGCGCTGAAGCTTTCTTT	-	TRBV27	TRBJ1-1	few
CASSEKRYTQYF	TGTGCCAGCAGTGAGAAGAGATATACGCAGTATTTT	-	TRBV2	TRBJ2-3	-
CASRADRGKGYGYTF	TGTGCCAGCAGGGCGGACAGGGGAAAGGGCTATGGCTACACCTTC	TRBD1	TRBV2	TRBJ1-2	few
CASSFHRGGTEAFF	TGTGCCAGCAGTTTCCACAGGGGTGGCACTGAAGCTTTCTTT	TRBD1	TRBV28	TRBJ1-1	few
CASGLQSSGRDTQYF	TGTGCCAGCGGATTGCAGTCTAGCGGGAGAGATACGCAGTATTTT	TRBD2	TRBV6-1	TRBJ2-3	-
CASSFAGFTDTQYF	TGTGCCAGTAGTTTCGCGGGGTTCACAGATACGCAGTATTTT	-	TRBV19	TRBJ2-3	-
CASSEASGSPFYNEQFF	TGTGCCAGCAGTGAAGCTAGCGGGAGCCCATTTTACAATGAGCAGTTCTTC	TRBD2	TRBV6-1	TRBJ2-1	-
CSVAGVDYGYTF	TGCAGCGTTGCGGGAGTCGACTATGGCTACACCTTC	-	TRBV29-1	TRBJ1-2	-
CASSLDPTGLNYGYTF	TGTGCCAGCAGCCTGGACCCGACAGGTTTGAACTATGGCTACACCTTC	-	TRBV5-6	TRBJ1-2	few
CASINRGGTEAFF	TGTGCCAGCATCAACAGAGGAGGCACTGAAGCTTTCTTT	-	TRBV6-5	TRBJ1-1	-
CASSLSTGGETQYF	TGTGCCAGCAGTTTAAGCACAGGGGGAGAGACCCAGTACTTC	TRBD1	TRBV27	TRBJ2-5	few
CASSAEGQANQPQHF	TGTGCCAGTAGTGCGGAGGGACAGGCTAATCAGCCCCAGCATTTT	TRBD1	TRBV19	TRBJ1-5	-
CASSYSIAVSYNEQFF	TGTGCCAGCAGTTACTCGATAGCGGTGTCCTACAATGAGCAGTTCTTC	-	TRBV6-5	TRBJ2-1	once
CASSRPGQTYEQYF	TGCGCCAGCAGCCGACCGGGACAGACCTACGAGCAGTACTTC	TRBD1	TRBV4-1	TRBJ2-7	few
CASSPLGQGYEQYF	TGTGCCAGCAGCCCGCTGGGACAGGGCTACGAGCAGTACTTC	TRBD1	TRBV9	TRBJ2-7	-
CATYGTPNTEAFF	TGTGCCACTTACGGGACACCGAACACTGAAGCTTTCTTT	-	TRBV19	TRBJ1-1	-
CASSRGQGAYETQYF	TGTGCCAGCTCACGGGGACAGGGGGCTTATGAGACCCAGTACTTC	TRBD1	TRBV18	TRBJ2-5	-
CATAGTGATTVSF	TGTGCCACAGCGGGGACAGGGGCCACCACCGTGTCTTTT	TRBD1	TRBV2	TRBJ1-6	few
CATSDRGHETQYF	TGCGCCACCTCGGACAGGGGGCACGAGACCCAGTACTTC	TRBD1	TRBV5-1	TRBJ2-5	-
CASSVGAGLGQPQHF	TGTGCCAGCAGCGTAGGTGCAGGGTTGGGTCAGCCCCAGCATTTT	-	TRBV9	TRBJ1-5	-
CASNSGSSYNEQFF	TGTGCCAGCAATAGCGGGAGCTCCTACAATGAGCAGTTCTTC	TRBD2	TRBV27	TRBJ2-1	-
CASKQGSSTDTQYF	TGTGCCAGCAAACAGGGTTCTAGCACAGATACGCAGTATTTT	-	TRBV6-1	TRBJ2-3	-
CASSRGQQETQYF	TGTGCCAGCAGCCGGGGACAGCAAGAGACCCAGTACTTC	TRBD1	TRBV5-4	TRBJ2-5	few
CASSLREQETQYF	TGTGCCAGCAGCTTGAGGGAGCAAGAGACCCAGTACTTC	-	TRBV11-1	TRBJ2-5	-
CASSLPTPGTGGGETQYF	TGTGCCAGCAGCTTACCTACCCCCGGGACAGGGGGTGGGGAGACCCAGTACTTC	TRBD1	TRBV5-4	TRBJ2-5	once
CASSQVLDTYEQYF	TGTGCCAGCAGCCAAGTTTTAGACACCTACGAGCAGTACTTC	-	TRBV4-2	TRBJ2-7	-